This T cell receptor (beta chain) was observed in a study of blood T cell repertoires in COVID-19. Study-level background: Acute and convalescent COVID-19 specimens originated in the United States, Italy and Spain. T cells, B-cell-depleted T cells, or PBMCs provided the cDNA or gDNA that served as material.

As handled by the study authors: Nucleated cell counts were estimated from reference gene primer amplification. Clones were sequenced by immunoSEQ multiplex PCR, and TCRdb holds only the in-frame ones, with some missing. That table furnishes V, J and clone size, whereas the DNA furnished D and trimming. The table lists a few hundred thousand clones, 75% to 90% of them singletons. The germline V and J ends were trimmed by 4 bases and 4 bases, with 14 bases remaining between them. The CDR3 consists of 15 residues. Looked up from germline, CDR1 is SGHTA and CDR2 is FQGTGA. Participant reports of clinical history set cohort assignment.

The V and J genes are TRBV7-3 and TRBJ2-1, with D perhaps matching TRBD2 (6 bases). The sample taken for sequencing was PBMCs or T cells enriched from blood (not recorded which). This sequence originates from a woman aged 18-29 years in a cohort exposed to, infected with or recovered from COVID-19 (not recorded which). The chain's CDR3 is CASSSTRDSYNEQFF. CDR3 DNA sequence: TGTGCCAGCAGCTCCACGCGGGACTCTTACAATGAGCAGTTCTTC. Drawing the rest from reference TRBV7-3 and TRBJ2-1, the complete variable domain is GAGVSQTPSNKVTEKGKYVELRCDPISGHTALYWYRQSLGQGPEFLIYFQGTGAADDSGLPNDRFFAVRPEGSVSTLKIQRTERGDSAVYLCASSSTRDSYNEQFFGPGTRLTVL.